This entry concerns a single T cell receptor beta chain. Its antigen is still unknown. Base qualities were left out, and no much larger clone turns up one base away. The data belong to a study of blood T cell repertoires in COVID-19 (dated by TCRdb to between 2020 and 2021). For the study in its entirety: Samples covering the acute and convalescent phases of COVID-19 were provided by collaborators in the United States, Italy and Spain. The prospective study material was composed of cDNA or gDNA derived from T cells, B-cell-depleted T cells, or PBMCs. Samples were obtained from the ongoing ImmuneRACE study (first 160 participants) and from 1,254 subjects provided by 6 global collaborators. Deeply sampled blood TCRbeta repertoires from subjects exposed to, actively infected with, or recovered from COVID-19 were included in the dataset. The repertoires were released in a freely available public database meant as a resource for research on the immune response to SARS-CoV-2. Where available, HLA class I and class II types were obtained from metadata supplied by the sample provider rather than from assay-based typing. The sample metadata nearly always contained a de-identified subject ID, COVID-19 status, age in years and sex. What the study reported, not specific to this receptor: The quantity of clinical and demographic metadata differed by source and by participant and was supplied without curation.

The immunoSEQ Assay, a bias-controlled multiplex PCR, was used to amplify TCRbeta CDR3 regions from genomic DNA. The paper's data handling went like this. The number of nucleated cells in each sample was estimated from the amplification of reference gene primers within the assay. To quantify the absolute abundance of each unique TCRbeta CDR3 rearrangement, sequence reads were collapsed and filtered. For each sample, productive Simpson clonality was calculated as the square root of Simpson's diversity index over productive rearrangements. The immuneACCESS repertoire file appears here via TCRdb, limited to in-frame rearrangements. These files lack a portion of the clones; in checked studies, under half of the deficit traces to unresolved V genes, and the cause of the others is not known. V and J calls and clone size follow that table, whereas D and trimming were derived from the DNA. The sample contains over 250,000 clones, roughly 89% of them found a single time. The biggest ten clones account for 1.5% to 2% of the sample.

Participants in the prospective study were aged roughly 18 to 90 years, lived in under 30 United States geographic areas, and enrolled through a virtual design. In the prospective study, participants were assigned to cohorts based on the clinical history participants reported in a screening survey and a study questionnaire. Recovered participants in ImmuneRACE Cohort 3 were defined as having two consecutive negative NP/OP PCR tests, clearance from a healthcare professional, or resolution of symptoms. Mobile phlebotomists in the prospective study collected whole blood, serum and a nasopharyngeal or oropharyngeal swab from every participant. Over an approximately 2-month period, participants in the prospective study had the option of providing additional blood draws and questionnaires. Before DNA extraction, blood samples from the prospective study were shipped at room temperature or frozen. The CDR3 has 16 amino acids, counting the end cysteine and phenylalanine. Of the read, only the CDR3 DNA is kept; its 48 bases are in frame from base 1. In the germline V gene, CDR1 corresponds to MNHEY and CDR2 to SVGAGI. V loses 4 bases, J loses 0 bases, and the germline ends lie 16 bases apart.

The sequence links TRBV6-5 to TRBJ2-7; no D gene is confidently identified. Specimen: PBMCs or T cells enriched from blood (not recorded which). The sequence came from a woman aged 60-70 years who had recovered from COVID-19. The CDR3 reads as follows: CASSSHNPVSSYEQYF. The DNA sequence is given as TGTGCCAGCAGTTCCCATAATCCGGTGAGCTCCTACGAGCAGTACTTC.